This T cell receptor (beta chain) was retrieved from a study of T cells in Graves' hyperthyroidism and ophthalmopathy. RNA transcripts provided the source from which TCR beta CDR3 regions were amplified. During a first-round RT-PCR of the TCR CDR3, the HTBI primer set was used. One entry per CDR3 protein, called by TCRdb with MiXCR from the multiplex PCR reads. The data show about 270,000 distinct CDR3 sequences, with around 25% seen just once and over 25% held by the top ten. This clonotype has ten or more counts. Trimming stripped 1 base from V and 5 bases from J, with 5 bases between. The CDR3 sequence is 12 residues long. Germline V lookup: CDR1 MNHNS, CDR2 SASEGT.

The clonotype originates from a middle-aged man with Graves' hyperthyroidism that later progressed to Graves' ophthalmopathy. J is TRBJ2-5 and V is TRBV6-1; D gene ambiguous. The sequencing input was blood. This CDR3 is CASSEEWETQYF. The DNA for the CDR3 is TGTGCCAGCAGTGAAGAGTGGGAGACCCAGTACTTC.